This TCR beta chain was retrieved from a study of blood T cell repertoires in COVID-19. The CDR3 length is 15 residues. The germline V gene encodes CDR1 SGHAT and CDR2 FQNNGV. V was pared by 5 bases and J by 9 bases, with 6 bases of the junction left unmatched. Authors' processing steps: Estimation of nucleated cell counts relied on the amplification of reference gene primers. Profiling relied on immunoSEQ multiplex PCR, and the TCRdb table lists in-frame clones only, not all of them. The DNA gave D and trimming, while V, J and clone size come from that table. The data contain 200,000 to 300,000 clones, 90% of them seen just once; the ten biggest clones take up over 3.5%.

The specimen sequenced was peripheral blood. The chain links TRBV11-2 to TRBJ2-1; the match to TRBD2 covers 14 bases. This receptor was identified in a woman aged 40 to 50 with acute or convalescent COVID-19. The CDR3 nucleotides are TGTGCCAGCAGCCCCGGACTAGCGGGGGGTAGTGAGCAGTTCTTC. Its translation is CASSPGLAGGSEQFF.